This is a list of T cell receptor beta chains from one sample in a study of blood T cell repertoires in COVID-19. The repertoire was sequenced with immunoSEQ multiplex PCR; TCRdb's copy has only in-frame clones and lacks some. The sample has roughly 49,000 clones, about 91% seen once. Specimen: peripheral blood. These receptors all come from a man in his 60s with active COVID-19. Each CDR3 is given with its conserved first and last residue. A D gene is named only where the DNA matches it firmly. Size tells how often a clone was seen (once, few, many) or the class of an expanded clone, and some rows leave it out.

CDR3: CASSVSGSLDEQFF
DNA: TGTGCCAGCAGCGTAAGCGGGAGTTTGGATGAGCAGTTCTTC
length: 14
D: TRBD2
J: TRBJ2-1
V: TRBV9
size: -

CDR3: CASSLKSGQETQYF
DNA: TGTGCCAGCAGTTTGAAGAGCGGACAAGAGACCCAGTACTTC
length: 14
D: -
J: TRBJ2-5
V: TRBV27
size: -

CDR3: CASSVTTGTEAFF
DNA: TGTGCCAGCAGCGTCACGACAGGGACTGAAGCTTTCTTT
length: 13
D: TRBD1
J: TRBJ1-1
V: TRBV9
size: -

CDR3: CASSSTSGGETQYF
DNA: TGTGCTAGCAGTTCTACTAGCGGCGGAGAGACCCAGTACTTC
length: 14
D: TRBD2
J: TRBJ2-5
V: TRBV7-7
size: -

CDR3: CASSFPPSGKETQYF
DNA: TGTGCCAGCAGCTTTCCTCCTAGCGGGAAAGAGACCCAGTACTTC
length: 15
D: TRBD2
J: TRBJ2-5
V: TRBV11-2
size: -

CDR3: CASTTRQGAVTPNEQFF
DNA: TGTGCCAGCACAACTCGACAGGGGGCAGTGACTCCCAATGAGCAGTTCTTC
length: 17
D: TRBD1
J: TRBJ2-1
V: TRBV7-2
size: -

CDR3: CASTTSRGSTDTQYF
DNA: TGTGCCAGCACTACCTCGCGCGGGAGCACAGATACGCAGTATTTT
length: 15
D: -
J: TRBJ2-3
V: TRBV27
size: -

CDR3: CASRERTGATGELFF
DNA: TGCGCCAGCAGAGAGCGTACAGGGGCCACCGGGGAGCTGTTTTTT
length: 15
D: TRBD1
J: TRBJ2-2
V: TRBV5-1
size: -

CDR3: CASNQWLQGGSYEQYF
DNA: TGCGCCAGCAACCAATGGCTCCAGGGGGGCTCCTACGAGCAGTACTTC
length: 16
D: -
J: TRBJ2-7
V: TRBV5-1
size: -

CDR3: CASSKAVYAWTGSYHEQYF
DNA: TGTGCCAGCAGCAAAGCCGTTTATGCCTGGACAGGGAGCTACCACGAGCAGTACTTC
length: 19
D: -
J: TRBJ2-7
V: TRBV21-1
size: -

CDR3: CASSPGRDQPQHF
DNA: TGTGCCAGCAGTCCTGGCCGGGATCAGCCCCAGCATTTT
length: 13
D: -
J: TRBJ1-5
V: TRBV9
size: -

CDR3: CASSGATRNAGGGLFF
DNA: TGTGCCAGCAGTGGTGCCACACGGAATGCGGGAGGTGGACTGTTTTTT
length: 16
D: TRBD2
J: TRBJ2-2
V: TRBV2
size: once

CDR3: CASSQGLAGGLDEQFF
DNA: TGTGCCAGCAGTCAGGGACTAGCGGGAGGGCTCGATGAGCAGTTCTTC
length: 16
D: TRBD2
J: TRBJ2-1
V: TRBV28
size: -

CDR3: CSAGQGNTEAFF
DNA: TGCAGCGCCGGACAGGGGAACACTGAAGCTTTCTTT
length: 12
D: TRBD1
J: TRBJ1-1
V: TRBV29-1
size: once

CDR3: CASSPARRRTDTQYF
DNA: TGTGCCAGCAGCCCGGCTCGGCGGCGCACAGATACGCAGTATTTT
length: 15
D: -
J: TRBJ2-3
V: TRBV5-8
size: -

CDR3: CASSLGQDSTDTQYF
DNA: TGTGCCAGCAGCTTGGGACAGGACAGCACAGATACGCAGTATTTT
length: 15
D: -
J: TRBJ2-3
V: TRBV5-4
size: -

CDR3: CATSDFLGGRNYNEQFF
DNA: TGTGCCACCAGTGACTTCCTAGGGGGACGGAACTACAATGAGCAGTTCTTC
length: 17
D: -
J: TRBJ2-1
V: TRBV24-1
size: -

CDR3: CASRFSLAGAYEQYF
DNA: TGTGCCTCTCGCTTCTCCCTAGCGGGAGCCTACGAGCAGTACTTC
length: 15
D: TRBD2
J: TRBJ2-7
V: TRBV19
size: -

CDR3: CASSPRLTDTQYF
DNA: TGTGCCAGCAGTCCCCGACTTACAGATACGCAGTATTTT
length: 13
D: -
J: TRBJ2-3
V: TRBV6-2/TRBV6-3
size: -

CDR3: CASRSKLAGVGYNEQFF
DNA: TGCGCCAGCAGATCAAAACTAGCGGGAGTTGGGTACAATGAGCAGTTCTTC
length: 17
D: TRBD2
J: TRBJ2-1
V: TRBV10-1
size: -

CDR3: CASSSSLAGALYEQYF
DNA: TGTGCCAGCAGTTCTTCACTAGCGGGAGCTCTTTACGAGCAGTACTTC
length: 16
D: TRBD2
J: TRBJ2-7
V: TRBV6-5
size: few

CDR3: CATSDSPGTSGSYEQYF
DNA: TGTGCCACCAGTGATTCGCCCGGGACTAGCGGGAGCTACGAGCAGTACTTC
length: 17
D: TRBD2
J: TRBJ2-7
V: TRBV24-1
size: -

CDR3: CASSPRTGAHEQYF
DNA: TGTGCCAGCTCACCACGGACAGGGGCCCACGAGCAGTACTTC
length: 14
D: TRBD1
J: TRBJ2-7
V: TRBV18
size: -

CDR3: CASSYGTGGYQPQHF
DNA: TGTGCCAGCAGTTACGGGACAGGGGGCTATCAGCCCCAGCATTTT
length: 15
D: TRBD1
J: TRBJ1-5
V: TRBV6-2/TRBV6-3
size: -

CDR3: CASSPRWNEQFF
DNA: TGTGCCAGCAGTCCTAGGTGGAATGAGCAGTTCTTC
length: 12
D: -
J: TRBJ2-1
V: TRBV6-7
size: -

CDR3: CASSLAGASGTLFYEQYF
DNA: TGTGCCAGCAGCTTAGCTGGGGCTAGCGGGACCCTTTTCTACGAGCAGTACTTC
length: 18
D: TRBD2
J: TRBJ2-7
V: TRBV7-2
size: -

CDR3: CASSYGRESNQPQHF
DNA: TGTGCCAGCAGTTATGGTAGAGAAAGCAATCAGCCCCAGCATTTT
length: 15
D: -
J: TRBJ1-5
V: TRBV6-2/TRBV6-3
size: -

CDR3: CASSPRGGSTDTQYF
DNA: TGTGCCAGCAGCCCCCGGGGGGGTTCCACAGATACGCAGTATTTT
length: 15
D: TRBD2
J: TRBJ2-3
V: TRBV9
size: -

CDR3: CASSHNPTDTQYF
DNA: TGTGCCAGCAGCCACAACCCCACAGATACGCAGTATTTT
length: 13
D: -
J: TRBJ2-3
V: TRBV11-2
size: -

CDR3: CASSQDLPNEQFF
DNA: TGTGCCAGCAGCCAAGATCTTCCCAATGAGCAGTTCTTC
length: 13
D: -
J: TRBJ2-1
V: TRBV4-2
size: once

CDR3: CASRSNPRSVGGFEQFF
DNA: TGTGCCAGCAGGTCAAACCCCCGTTCGGTCGGAGGTTTCGAGCAGTTCTTC
length: 17
D: -
J: TRBJ2-1
V: TRBV7-9
size: -

CDR3: CASSTGPLISEQYF
DNA: TGTGCCAGCTCAACAGGGCCCTTGATCAGCGAGCAGTACTTC
length: 14
D: -
J: TRBJ2-7
V: TRBV18
size: once

CDR3: CASSADLDRGFHGTNEKLFF
DNA: TGTGCCAGCAGCGCAGACTTGGACAGGGGTTTCCATGGAACTAATGAAAAACTGTTTTTT
length: 20
D: TRBD1
J: TRBJ1-4
V: TRBV9
size: -

CDR3: CASRDRDSPLHF
DNA: TGTGCCAGTAGGGACAGAGATTCACCCCTCCACTTT
length: 12
D: -
J: TRBJ1-6
V: TRBV19
size: -

CDR3: CASSFSSGAGGYEQYF
DNA: TGTGCCAGCAGCTTCTCTAGCGGGGCTGGGGGTTACGAGCAGTACTTC
length: 16
D: TRBD2
J: TRBJ2-7
V: TRBV11-2
size: -

CDR3: CASSASRGTSGKETQYF
DNA: TGTGCCAGCAGCGCCTCGCGGGGGACTAGCGGTAAAGAGACCCAGTACTTC
length: 17
D: TRBD2
J: TRBJ2-5
V: TRBV7-3
size: -

CDR3: CASSQQVRVVTGYTF
DNA: TGCGCCAGCAGCCAACAAGTCAGGGTAGTCACTGGCTACACCTTC
length: 15
D: -
J: TRBJ1-2
V: TRBV4-1
size: -

CDR3: CASSRWTSGEGSVTQYF
DNA: TGTGCCAGCAGCCGGTGGACTAGCGGGGAGGGCAGTGTTACGCAGTATTTT
length: 17
D: TRBD2
J: TRBJ2-3
V: TRBV7-8
size: -

CDR3: CASSERASTGGAAFF
DNA: TGTGCCAGCAGTGAAAGGGCTAGTACGGGGGGAGCGGCTTTCTTT
length: 15
D: -
J: TRBJ1-1
V: TRBV2
size: -

CDR3: CASSSGTGYNEQFF
DNA: TGTGCCAGCAGCTCCGGGACAGGCTACAATGAGCAGTTCTTC
length: 14
D: TRBD1
J: TRBJ2-1
V: TRBV11-3
size: -

CDR3: CASRRDTGGEQYF
DNA: TGCGCCAGCAGACGGGACACAGGGGGCGAGCAGTACTTC
length: 13
D: TRBD1
J: TRBJ2-7
V: TRBV5-1
size: -

CDR3: CASSQQAGERGEQFF
DNA: TGTGCCAGCAGCCAACAAGCGGGAGAGAGAGGTGAGCAGTTCTTC
length: 15
D: TRBD2
J: TRBJ2-1
V: TRBV7-2
size: few

CDR3: CASSYKASGRGETQYF
DNA: TGTGCCAGCAGTTACAAGGCTAGCGGGAGAGGGGAGACCCAGTACTTC
length: 16
D: TRBD2
J: TRBJ2-5
V: TRBV6-2/TRBV6-3
size: -

CDR3: CASSLQQGNAAQYF
DNA: TGTGCCAGCAGTTTACAACAGGGAAATGCCGCGCAGTACTTC
length: 14
D: -
J: TRBJ2-7
V: TRBV28
size: -

CDR3: CASSLLAPQETQYF
DNA: TGTGCCAGCAGTTTACTAGCACCCCAAGAGACCCAGTACTTC
length: 14
D: -
J: TRBJ2-5
V: TRBV28
size: -

CDR3: CASSQDAGVFTETQYF
DNA: TGTGCCAGCAGCCAAGATGCAGGGGTTTTTACGGAGACCCAGTACTTC
length: 16
D: -
J: TRBJ2-5
V: TRBV14
size: -

CDR3: CATSVSGPSTDTQYF
DNA: TGTGCCACCAGTGTGTCAGGGCCTAGCACAGATACGCAGTATTTT
length: 15
D: -
J: TRBJ2-3
V: TRBV24-1
size: -

CDR3: CSVRRGSTDTQYF
DNA: TGCAGCGTACGCCGAGGGAGCACAGATACGCAGTATTTT
length: 13
D: -
J: TRBJ2-3
V: TRBV29-1
size: -